These 2 T cell receptor beta chains came from one sample sequenced in a study of blood T cell repertoires in COVID-19. Measured with immunoSEQ multiplex PCR; TCRdb has only the in-frame clones, and not every one. In the table there are 390,000 or so clones, roughly nine tenths of which are singletons. Sample: peripheral blood. Every receptor here comes from a young woman with COVID-19, enrolled during active disease.

V usage is TRBV7-2 and J usage is TRBJ2-3; D gene unclear. The CDR3 contains 13 residues. The germline V and J ends were trimmed by 1 base and 5 bases, with 7 bases remaining between them. The germline gives CDR1 SGHTA, CDR2 FQGNSA. The DNA for the CDR3 is TGTGCCAGCAGCTTAGTCCGTGTAGATACGCAGTATTTT. Residues: CASSLVRVDTQYF.

The J gene is TRBJ1-2, the V gene TRBV19; perhaps TRBD1 as D (6 bases). Germline lookup yields CDR1 LNHDA and CDR2 SQIVND (reference sequence). There are 15 residues in the CDR3. Trimming took 5 bases from V and 3 from J, leaving 16 bases between them. The CDR3 loop reads CASSFHRDGDYGYTF. DNA for the CDR3: TGTGCCAGTAGTTTCCACAGGGACGGGGACTATGGCTACACCTTC.